This T cell receptor (beta chain) was captured by sequencing in a study of cytomegalovirus exposure and HLA in healthy donors. Donors counted as nominally healthy when sampled, yet unrecorded immune exposures were likely. Primers for the PCR totalled 60 Vbeta and 13 Jbeta. Sequenced by immunoSEQ multiplex PCR; TCRdb stores in-frame clones only, minus some. The sample lists under 200,000 clones, about four fifths occurring once. This CDR3 has 12 residues. The J segment lost 9 bases and the V segment lost 10 bases, leaving 8 bases of the junction unmatched. Looked up from germline, CDR1 is ENHRY and CDR2 is SYGVKD. Study-wide results and limits: In a later analysis, HLA-associated beta chains showed higher expansion and lower generation probabilities than comparable chains.

This clone was seen a handful of times. As yet, its antigen is unknown. The V and J genes are TRBV10-3 and TRBJ2-1; TRBD1 aligns across 8 bases. This sequence was found in a male donor in good health and CMV-seropositive. Sequencing was performed on PBMCs. CDR3 DNA: TGTGCCACCAATACAGGGGGGTTTGAGCAGTTCTTC. Translation gives CATNTGGFEQFF.